This T cell receptor beta chain stems from a study of cytomegalovirus exposure and HLA in healthy donors. Points from the study as a whole: Three CMV-associated chains were confirmed in vitro to be specific for CMV antigens. Later work found most CMV-associated TCR beta chains apparently HLA-restricted. An analysis done earlier found most TCR beta V segments productive about 87% or about 30% of the time.

The germline V gene encodes CDR1 SGDLS and CDR2 YYNGEE. The CDR3 length is 14 residues. V gave up 0 bases and J gave up 3 bases, with 9 bases separating them. PCR used 60 Vbeta primers and 13 Jbeta primers. Assay: immunoSEQ multiplex PCR; the TCRdb copy retains only in-frame clones and omits some. The sample holds 150,000 to 200,000 clones, nearly 70% seen once. Regarding this clone: No antigen is known for it.

Despite likely unrecorded immune exposures, the donors were nominally healthy at the time of sampling. Sample: PBMCs. The source of this sequence is a young man in good health and CMV-seropositive. This sequence joins TRBV9 and TRBJ1-2; D might be TRBD1 (6 bases). The CDR3 here is CASSVVGADYGYTF. In DNA form, the CDR3 reads TGTGCCAGCAGCGTAGTGGGGGCGGACTATGGCTACACCTTC.